This T cell receptor beta chain is drawn from a study of blood T cell repertoires in COVID-19. V lost 4 bases and J 3 bases, leaving 7 bases between the germline ends. Germline V gives CDR1 SGHDN, CDR2 FVKESK. The CDR3 totals 14 residues. Clones were read by immunoSEQ multiplex PCR, and TCRdb kept only the in-frame ones, dropping some. Here the sample spans about 88,000 clones, 70% to 90% being singletons. Sequencing was performed on peripheral blood. The sequence was collected from an elderly woman with acute or convalescent COVID-19. The rearrangement links TRBV14 to TRBJ1-6; the D gene is possibly TRBD1 (6 bases). The CDR3 sequence: CASSRDNYNSPLHF. The CDR3 nucleotides read TGTGCCAGCAGCCGGGACAACTATAATTCACCCCTCCACTTT.